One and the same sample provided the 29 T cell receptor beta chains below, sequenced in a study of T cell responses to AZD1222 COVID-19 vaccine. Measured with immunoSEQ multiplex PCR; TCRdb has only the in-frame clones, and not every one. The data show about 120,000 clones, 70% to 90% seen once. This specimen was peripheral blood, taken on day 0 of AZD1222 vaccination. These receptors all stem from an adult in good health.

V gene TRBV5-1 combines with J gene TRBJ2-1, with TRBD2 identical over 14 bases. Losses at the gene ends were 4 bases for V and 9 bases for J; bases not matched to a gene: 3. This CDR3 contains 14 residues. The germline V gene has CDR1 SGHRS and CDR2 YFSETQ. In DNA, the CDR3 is TGCGCCAGCAGCATGGGACTAGCGGGAGTTGAGCAGTTCTTC. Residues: CASSMGLAGVEQFF.

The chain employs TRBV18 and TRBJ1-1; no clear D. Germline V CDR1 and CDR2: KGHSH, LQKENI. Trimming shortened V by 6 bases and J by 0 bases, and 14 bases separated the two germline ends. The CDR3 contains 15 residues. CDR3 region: CASSQSRGLNTEAFF. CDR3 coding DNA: TGTGCCAGCTCCCAGAGCAGAGGCCTGAACACTGAAGCTTTCTTT.

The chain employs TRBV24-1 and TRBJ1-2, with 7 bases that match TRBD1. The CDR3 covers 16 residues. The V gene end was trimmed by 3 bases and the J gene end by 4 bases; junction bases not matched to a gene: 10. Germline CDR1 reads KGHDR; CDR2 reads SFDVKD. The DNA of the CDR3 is TGTGCCACCAGTGATCCGAATGACCAGGGGGTCTATGGCTACACCTTC. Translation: CATSDPNDQGVYGYTF.

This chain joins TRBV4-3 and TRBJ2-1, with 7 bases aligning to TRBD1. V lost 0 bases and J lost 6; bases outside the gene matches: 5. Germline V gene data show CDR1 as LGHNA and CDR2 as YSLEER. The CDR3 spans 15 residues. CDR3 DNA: TGCGCCAGCAGCCAAGATCTGAGACAGGGCAATGAGCAGTTCTTC. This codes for CASSQDLRQGNEQFF.

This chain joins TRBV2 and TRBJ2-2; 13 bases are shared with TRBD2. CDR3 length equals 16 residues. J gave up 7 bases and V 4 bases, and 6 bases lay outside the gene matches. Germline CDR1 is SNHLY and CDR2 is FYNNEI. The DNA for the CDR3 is TGTGCCAGCAGTGGGACTAGCGGGAGAGGGTACGGGGAGCTGTTTTTT. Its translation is CASSGTSGRGYGELFF.

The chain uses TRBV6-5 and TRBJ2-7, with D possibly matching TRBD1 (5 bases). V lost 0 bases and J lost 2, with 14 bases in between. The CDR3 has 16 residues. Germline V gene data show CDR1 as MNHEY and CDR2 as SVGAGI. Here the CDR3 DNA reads TGTGCCAGCAGTTACTCTTTAAGGGGTGGTGCCTACGAGCAGTACTTC. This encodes CASSYSLRGGAYEQYF.

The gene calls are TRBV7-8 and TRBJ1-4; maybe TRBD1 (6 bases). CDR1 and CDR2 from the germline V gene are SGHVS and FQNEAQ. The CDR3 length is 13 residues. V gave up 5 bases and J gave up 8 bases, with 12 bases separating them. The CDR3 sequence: CASSTPGTEKLFF. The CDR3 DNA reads TGTGCCAGCAGCACCCCCGGGACAGAAAAACTGTTTTTT. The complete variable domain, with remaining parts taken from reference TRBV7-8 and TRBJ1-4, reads GAGVSQSPRYKVAKRGQDVALRCDPISGHVSLFWYQQALGQGPEFLTYFQNEAQLDKSGLPSDRFFAERPEGSVSTLKIQRTQQEDSAVYLCASSTPGTEKLFFGSGTQLSVL.

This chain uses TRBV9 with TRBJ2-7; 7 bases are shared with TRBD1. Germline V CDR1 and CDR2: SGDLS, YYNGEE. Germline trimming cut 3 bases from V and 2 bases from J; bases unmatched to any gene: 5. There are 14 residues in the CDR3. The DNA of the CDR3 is TGTGCCAGCAGCGCAAGACAGGGCCCCTACGAGCAGTACTTC. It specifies CASSARQGPYEQYF.

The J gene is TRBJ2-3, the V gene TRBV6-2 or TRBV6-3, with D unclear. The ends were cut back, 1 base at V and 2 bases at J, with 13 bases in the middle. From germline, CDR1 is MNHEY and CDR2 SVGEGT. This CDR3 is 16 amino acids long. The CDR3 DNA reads TGTGCCAGCAGTTACTTGATCGGGCTCGACACAGATACGCAGTATTTT. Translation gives CASSYLIGLDTDTQYF.

CDR3 amino acids: CASSRGQNTEAFF. CDR3 nucleotides: TGCGCCAGCAGCCGCGGACAGAACACTGAAGCTTTCTTT. V and J are TRBV4-3 and TRBJ1-1; D is perhaps TRBD1 (5 bases). This CDR3 spans 13 amino acids. From germline, CDR1 is LGHNA and CDR2 YSLEER. Trimming removed 4 bases from V and 1 base from J, with 7 bases in between.

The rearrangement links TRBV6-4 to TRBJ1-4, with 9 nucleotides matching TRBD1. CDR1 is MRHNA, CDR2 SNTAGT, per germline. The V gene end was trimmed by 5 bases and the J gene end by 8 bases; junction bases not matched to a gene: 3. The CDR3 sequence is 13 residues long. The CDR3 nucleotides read TGTGCCAGCAGTAACAGGGGGCGCGAAAAACTGTTTTTT. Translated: CASSNRGREKLFF.

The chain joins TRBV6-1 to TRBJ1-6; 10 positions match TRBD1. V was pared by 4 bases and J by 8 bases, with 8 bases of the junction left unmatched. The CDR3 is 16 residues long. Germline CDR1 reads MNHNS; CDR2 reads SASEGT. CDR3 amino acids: CASSGGQGVRDSPLHF. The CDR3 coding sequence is TGTGCCAGCAGTGGAGGACAGGGGGTGAGGGATTCACCCCTCCACTTT.

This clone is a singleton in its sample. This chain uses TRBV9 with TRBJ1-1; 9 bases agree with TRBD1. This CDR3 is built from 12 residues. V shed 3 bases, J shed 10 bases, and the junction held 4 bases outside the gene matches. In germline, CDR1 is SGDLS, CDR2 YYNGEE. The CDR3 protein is CASSEQTGGAFF. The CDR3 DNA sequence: TGTGCCAGCAGCGAACAGACAGGGGGAGCTTTCTTT.

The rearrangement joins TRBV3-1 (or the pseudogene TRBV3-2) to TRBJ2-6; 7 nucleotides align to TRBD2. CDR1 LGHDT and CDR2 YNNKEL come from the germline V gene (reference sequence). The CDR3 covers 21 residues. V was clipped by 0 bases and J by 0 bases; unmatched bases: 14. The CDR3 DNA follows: TGTGCCAGCAGCCAAGAGTACGTACGGCGGGGGTCTTACTCTGGGGCCAACGTCCTGACTTTC. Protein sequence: CASSQEYVRRGSYSGANVLTF.

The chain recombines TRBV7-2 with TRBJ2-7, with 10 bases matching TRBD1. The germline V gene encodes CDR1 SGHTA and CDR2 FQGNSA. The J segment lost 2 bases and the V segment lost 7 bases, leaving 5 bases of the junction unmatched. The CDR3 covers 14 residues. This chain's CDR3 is CASNTGQGTYEQYF. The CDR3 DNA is TGTGCCAGCAACACGGGACAGGGGACCTACGAGCAGTACTTC. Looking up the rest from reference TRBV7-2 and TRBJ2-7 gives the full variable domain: GAGVSQSPSNKVTEKGKDVELRCDPISGHTALYWYRQSLGQGLEFLIYFQGNSAPDKSGLPSDRFSAERTGGSVSTLTIQRTQQEDSAVYLCASNTGQGTYEQYFGPGTRLTVT.

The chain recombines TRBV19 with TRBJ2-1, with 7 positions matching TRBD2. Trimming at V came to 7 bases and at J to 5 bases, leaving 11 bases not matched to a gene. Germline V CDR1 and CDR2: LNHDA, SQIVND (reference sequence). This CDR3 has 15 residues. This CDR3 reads CASNEWEGRDNEQFF. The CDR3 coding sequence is TGTGCCAGTAACGAATGGGAGGGCCGCGACAATGAGCAGTTCTTC.

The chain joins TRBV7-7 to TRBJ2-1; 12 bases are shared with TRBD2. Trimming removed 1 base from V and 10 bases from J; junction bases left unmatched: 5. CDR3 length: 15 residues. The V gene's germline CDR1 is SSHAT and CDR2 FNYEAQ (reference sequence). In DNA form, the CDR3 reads TGTGCCAGCAGCTTAGGACTAGCGGGAGTTGAGGAGCAGTTCTTC. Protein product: CASSLGLAGVEEQFF.

CDR3 sequence: CSVEEGNYGYTF. CDR3 in DNA: TGCAGCGTTGAAGAGGGAAACTATGGCTACACCTTC. The gene calls are TRBV29-1 and TRBJ1-2, with D hard to call. The germline V gene has CDR1 SQVTM and CDR2 ANQGSEA. Trimming pared 0 bases from V and 2 bases from J, leaving 4 bases between. CDR3 length: 12 residues.

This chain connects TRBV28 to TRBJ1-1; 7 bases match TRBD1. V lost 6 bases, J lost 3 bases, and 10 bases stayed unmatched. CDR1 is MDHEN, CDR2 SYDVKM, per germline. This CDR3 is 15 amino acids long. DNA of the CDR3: TGTGCCAGCAGGCGGGACAGTACGGGGTACACTGAAGCTTTCTTT. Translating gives CASRRDSTGYTEAFF. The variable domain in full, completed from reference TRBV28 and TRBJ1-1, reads DVKVTQSSRYLVKRTGEKVFLECVQDMDHENMFWYRQDPGLGLRLIYFSYDVKMKEKGDIPEGYSVSREKKERFSLILESASTNQTSMYLCASRRDSTGYTEAFFGQGTRLTVV.

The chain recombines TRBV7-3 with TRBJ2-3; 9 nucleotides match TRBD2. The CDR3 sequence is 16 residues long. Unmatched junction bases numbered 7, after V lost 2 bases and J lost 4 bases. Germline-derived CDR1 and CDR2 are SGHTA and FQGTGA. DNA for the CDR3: TGTGCCAGCAGCTTAGTACGGGCTAGCGGGGCAGATACGCAGTATTTT. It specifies CASSLVRASGADTQYF. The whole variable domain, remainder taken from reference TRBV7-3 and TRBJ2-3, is GAGVSQTPSNKVTEKGKYVELRCDPISGHTALYWYRQSLGQGPEFLIYFQGTGAADDSGLPNDRFFAVRPEGSVSTLKIQRTERGDSAVYLCASSLVRASGADTQYFGPGTRLTVL.

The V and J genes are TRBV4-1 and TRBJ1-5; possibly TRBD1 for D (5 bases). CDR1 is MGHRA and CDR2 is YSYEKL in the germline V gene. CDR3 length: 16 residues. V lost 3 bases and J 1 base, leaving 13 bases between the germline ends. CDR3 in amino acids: CASSQIRGSSNQPQHF. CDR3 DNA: TGCGCCAGCAGCCAGATTAGGGGTTCAAGCAATCAGCCCCAGCATTTT.

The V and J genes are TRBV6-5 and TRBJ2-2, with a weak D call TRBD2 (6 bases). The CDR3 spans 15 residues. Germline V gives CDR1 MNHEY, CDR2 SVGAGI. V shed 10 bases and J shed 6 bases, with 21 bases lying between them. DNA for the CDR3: TGTGCCACCCGCGGGGCGGGGTGGGGAGCCGGGGAGCTGTTTTTT. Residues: CATRGAGWGAGELFF.

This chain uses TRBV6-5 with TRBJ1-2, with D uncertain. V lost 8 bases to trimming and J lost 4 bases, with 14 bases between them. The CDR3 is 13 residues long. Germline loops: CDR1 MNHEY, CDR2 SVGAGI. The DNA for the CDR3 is TGTGCCAGCCGGTCCCGAGGAACCTATGGCTACACCTTC. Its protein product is CASRSRGTYGYTF.

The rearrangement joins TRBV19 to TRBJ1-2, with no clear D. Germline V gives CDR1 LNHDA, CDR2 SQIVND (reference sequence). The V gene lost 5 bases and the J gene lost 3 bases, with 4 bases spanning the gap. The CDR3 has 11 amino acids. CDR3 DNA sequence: TGTGCCAGTAGTCACTACTATGGCTACACCTTC. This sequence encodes CASSHYYGYTF. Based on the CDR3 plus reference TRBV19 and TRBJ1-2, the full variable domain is DGGITQSPKYLFRKEGQNVTLSCEQNLNHDAMYWYRQDPGQGLRLIYYSQIVNDFQKGDIAEGYSVSREKKESFPLTVTSAQKNPTAFYLCASSHYYGYTFGSGTRLTVV.

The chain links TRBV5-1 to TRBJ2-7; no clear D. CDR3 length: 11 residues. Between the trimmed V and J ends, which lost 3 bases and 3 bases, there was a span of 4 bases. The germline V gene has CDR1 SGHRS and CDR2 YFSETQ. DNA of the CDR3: TGCGCCAGCAGCTACGGCTACGAGCAGTACTTC. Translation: CASSYGYEQYF.

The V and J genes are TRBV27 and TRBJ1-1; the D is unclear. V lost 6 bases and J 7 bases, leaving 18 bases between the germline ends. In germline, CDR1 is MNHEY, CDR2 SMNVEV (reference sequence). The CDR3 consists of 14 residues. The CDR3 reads CASSPAIMDGEAFF. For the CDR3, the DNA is TGTGCCAGCAGCCCAGCAATCATGGACGGTGAAGCTTTCTTT.

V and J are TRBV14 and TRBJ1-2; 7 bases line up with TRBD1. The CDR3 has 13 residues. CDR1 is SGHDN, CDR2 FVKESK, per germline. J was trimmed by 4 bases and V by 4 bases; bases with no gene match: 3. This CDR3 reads CASSRGTAYGYTF. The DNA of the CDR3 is TGTGCCAGCAGCCGCGGGACAGCCTATGGCTACACCTTC.

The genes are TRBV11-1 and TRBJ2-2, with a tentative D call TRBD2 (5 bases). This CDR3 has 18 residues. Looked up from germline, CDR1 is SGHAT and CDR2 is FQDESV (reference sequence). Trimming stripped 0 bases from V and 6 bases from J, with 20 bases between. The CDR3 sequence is CASSLAREGRRRPGELFF. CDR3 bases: TGTGCCAGCAGCTTAGCCCGCGAGGGTAGACGGCGCCCCGGGGAGCTGTTTTTT.

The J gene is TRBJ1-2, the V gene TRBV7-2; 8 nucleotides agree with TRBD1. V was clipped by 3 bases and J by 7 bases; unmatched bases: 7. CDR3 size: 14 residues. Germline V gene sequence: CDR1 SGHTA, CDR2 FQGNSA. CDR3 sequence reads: CASSFTGGGSGYTF. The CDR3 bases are TGTGCCAGCAGCTTCACAGGGGGAGGTTCTGGCTACACCTTC.